This TCR beta chain was retrieved from a study of T cells in Graves' hyperthyroidism and ophthalmopathy. Study results and limitations: Before onset, ophthalmopathy was predicted by the model a median around 6.5 months earlier. Blood also contained most expanded thyroid clonotypes above 0.001.

RNA transcripts provided the source from which TCR beta CDR3 regions were amplified. Researchers ran a first-round RT-PCR on the TCR CDR3 using the HTBI primer set. TCRdb called the multiplex PCR reads again in MiXCR, with one record for every CDR3 protein. The sample includes 550,000 to 700,000 distinct CDR3 sequences, roughly 46% of them seen just once. Germline lookup yields CDR1 SQVTM and CDR2 ANQGSEA. There are 13 residues in the CDR3. With 7 bases clipped from V and 3 bases from J, the junction kept 1 base outside the gene matches. In the case of this clonotype: What it binds is unknown.

The source material was peripheral blood or thyroid tissue (not recorded which). The origin of this receptor is an adult woman with Graves' disease, either hyperthyroidism or ophthalmopathy (not recorded which). The V gene is TRBV29-1, the J gene TRBJ2-5, with 14 bases lining up with TRBD2. Written as DNA, the CDR3 is TGCAGCGCGACTAGCGGGAGGGAAGAGACCCAGTACTTC. Translating gives CSATSGREETQYF. Supplemented by reference TRBV29-1 and TRBJ2-5, the full variable domain reads SAVISQKPSRDICQRGTSLTIQCQVDSQVTMMFWYRQQPGQSLTLIATANQGSEATYESGFVIDKFPISRPNLTFSTLTVSNMSPEDSSIYLCSATSGREETQYFGPGTRLLVL.